This TCR beta chain was retrieved from a study of cytomegalovirus exposure and HLA in healthy donors. Trimming cost V 5 bases and J 6 bases; bases outside gene matches: 14. CDR1 is SGHAT, CDR2 FQNNGV, per germline. This CDR3 region has 17 residues. PCR primers comprised 60 Vbeta and 13 Jbeta primers. Sequencing used immunoSEQ multiplex PCR; TCRdb keeps in-frame clones, though not all of them. The sample contains around 200,000 clones, more than 65% of which appear only once. Sequencing input: PBMCs. This TCR was recovered from a girl aged 2-10 years in good health and CMV-seropositive. This sequence joins TRBV11-2 and TRBJ2-2; 8 bases agree with TRBD1. DNA for the CDR3: TGTGCCAGCAGCCCATGGACAGGGTTTGAGGTTGCCGGGGAGCTGTTTTTT. This codes for CASSPWTGFEVAGELFF.